The T cell receptor (beta chain) described here comes from a study of blood T cell repertoires in COVID-19. Germline CDR1 reads SGHNT; CDR2 reads YENEEA. Trimming cost V 2 bases and J 4 bases, with 11 bases left between them. This CDR3 region has 15 residues. Method: immunoSEQ multiplex PCR; TCRdb's copy keeps in-frame clones and lacks some. The sample lists about 280,000 clones, 88% occurring once. The sequenced sample consisted of PBMCs or T cells enriched from blood (not recorded which). The sequence came from a woman in her twenties or thirties who had recovered from COVID-19. V and J are TRBV11-3 and TRBJ2-2; maybe TRBD1 (6 bases). CDR3: CASSLYRASTGELFF. CDR3 DNA: TGTGCCAGCAGCTTATACAGGGCGAGCACCGGGGAGCTGTTTTTT.